The 28 T cell receptor beta chains given below trace back to one sample, sequenced in a study of identical twins. A single record per CDR3 protein comes from TCRdb applying MiXCR to the 5' RACE reads. Of under 1 million distinct CDR3 sequences listed, more than 9% are singletons. These data were also filed under a second study, of yellow fever vaccine responses in identical twins.

The specimen sequenced was PBMCs. These receptor sequences come from a woman younger than 35 in good health.

This chain links TRBV2 with TRBJ2-7, with 10 bases lining up with TRBD1. V was clipped by 10 bases and J by 4 bases; unmatched bases: 4. This CDR3 has 12 residues. CDR1 is SNHLY and CDR2 is FYNNEI in the germline V gene. CDR3 residues: CAIRDRGYEQYV. In nucleotides, the CDR3 is TGTGCCATACGGGACAGGGGTTACGAGCAGTACGTC.

The chain uses TRBV5-1 and TRBJ2-3; D possibly corresponds to TRBD1 (6 bases). The length of the CDR3 is 19 residues. Germline-derived CDR1 and CDR2 are SGHRS and YFSETQ. Trimming took 5 bases from V and 0 from J, leaving 25 bases between them. CDR3 in DNA: TGCGCCAGCAGTGCCCCCGGGACATACGTAAGAACTAGCACAGATACGCAGTATTTT. Amino acids: CASSAPGTYVRTSTDTQYF. Looking up the rest from reference TRBV5-1 and TRBJ2-3 gives the full variable domain: KAGVTQTPRYLIKTRGQQVTLSCSPISGHRSVSWYQQTPGQGLQFLFEYFSETQRNKGNFPGRFSGRQFSNSRSEMNVSTLELGDSALYLCASSAPGTYVRTSTDTQYFGPGTRLTVL.

This clonotype was observed a handful of times. V and J are TRBV5-1 and TRBJ1-2, with D possibly being TRBD1 (6 bases). The ends were cut back, 3 bases at V and 13 bases at J, with 19 bases in the middle. The CDR3 consists of 13 residues. Germline lookup yields CDR1 SGHRS and CDR2 YFSETQ. Here the CDR3 DNA reads TGCGCCAGCAGCTCTGAAGACAGGACCGCGTCCACCTTC. Translating it yields CASSSEDRTASTF.

This clonotype showed up many times. The genes are TRBV12-3 or TRBV12-4 and TRBJ2-5, with D unclear. Trimming removed 6 bases from V and 4 bases from J, with 9 bases in between. The CDR3 runs 12 residues. The CDR3 coding sequence is TGTGCCAGCAGCTTCGCTGTAGAGACCCAGTACTTC. This gives the protein CASSFAVETQYF.

This clonotype was picked up a small number of times. The chain recombines TRBV20-1 with TRBJ2-5; 7 bases match TRBD1. The V segment lost 6 bases and the J segment 4 bases; nucleotides outside the gene matches: 11. Germline values: CDR1 DFQATT, CDR2 SNEGSKA (reference sequence). The CDR3 loop spans 14 amino acids. CDR3 sequence: CSAAVDRVRETQYF. The CDR3 DNA follows: TGCAGTGCAGCGGTCGACAGGGTTCGAGAGACCCAGTACTTC.

Only a few counts were recorded for this clonotype. The V gene is TRBV20-1, the J gene TRBJ2-5; D gene uncertain. Germline CDR1 is DFQATT and CDR2 is SNEGSKA (reference sequence). This CDR3 has 13 amino acids. V lost 3 bases and J lost 1, with 9 bases in between. CDR3 sequence: CSASGVSQETQYF. In nucleotides, the CDR3 is TGCAGTGCTAGTGGTGTTAGCCAAGAGACCCAGTACTTC.

This clonotype has only a few counts. J is TRBJ1-5 and V is TRBV15; D unresolved. Germline V gives CDR1 LNHNV, CDR2 YYDKDF (reference sequence). The CDR3 extends over 17 amino acids. Trimming took off 5 bases at V and 0 bases at J, with 17 bases between the two ends. CDR3 protein: CATSPRTGEISNQPQHF. In DNA form, the CDR3 reads TGTGCCACCAGCCCACGAACCGGAGAGATTAGCAATCAGCCCCAGCATTTT.

This clonotype was recorded many times. The V and J genes are TRBV20-1 and TRBJ2-5; TRBD1 matches at 7 bases. The V and J ends lost 5 bases and 5 bases, in that order; junction bases with no gene match: 17. CDR3 size: 16 residues. Germline V CDR1 and CDR2: DFQATT, SNEGSKA (reference sequence). This CDR3 is CSAGYLDRDRGETQYF. As DNA, the CDR3 is TGCAGTGCTGGCTATTTAGACAGGGACAGAGGGGAGACCCAGTACTTC.

This clonotype appeared a few times. The gene calls are TRBV3-1 and TRBJ1-2; D is unresolved. This CDR3 has 13 amino acids. Trimming pared 0 bases from V and 4 bases from J, leaving 6 bases between. Germline V gene sequence: CDR1 LGHDT, CDR2 YNNKEL (reference sequence). CDR3 sequence reads: CASSQEDLYGYTF. CDR3 bases: TGTGCCAGCAGCCAAGAAGACCTCTATGGCTACACCTTC.

The chain joins TRBV18 to TRBJ1-4; tentative D call: TRBD1 (5 bases). The germline V gene encodes CDR1 KGHSH and CDR2 LQKENI. V was pared by 5 bases and J by 5 bases, with 9 bases between. The CDR3 totals 13 residues. The CDR3 region has the DNA TGTGCCAGCTCAAAGACAGCAAATGAAAAACTGTTTTTT. Encoded protein: CASSKTANEKLFF.

The chain couples TRBV7-8 to TRBJ2-7; D ambiguous. The V gene lost 1 base and the J gene lost 3 bases, with 7 bases spanning the gap. Germline V gene lookup returns CDR1 SGHVS and CDR2 FQNEAQ. The CDR3 extends over 13 amino acids. As DNA, the CDR3 is TGTGCCAGCAGCTTAGAACCCTACTACGAGCAGTACTTC. It codes for CASSLEPYYEQYF.

There are a few counts of this clonotype. J is TRBJ1-6 and V is TRBV7-9; no firm D call. The CDR3 extends over 15 amino acids. Germline loops: CDR1 SEHNR, CDR2 FQNEAQ (reference sequence). Trimming took 4 bases from V and 11 from J, leaving 18 bases between them. CDR3 nucleotides: TGTGCCAGCAGCTCGAAGGACGGATCTAACCCACCCCTCCACTTT. It translates to CASSSKDGSNPPLHF.

This clonotype has a handful of counts. This chain joins TRBV7-8 and TRBJ2-1; 7 nucleotides line up with TRBD1. In germline, CDR1 is SGHVS, CDR2 FQNEAQ. This CDR3 contains 17 residues. Germline trimming cut 1 base from V and 0 bases from J; bases unmatched to any gene: 6. The CDR3 DNA follows: TGTGCCAGCAGCTTAGGGGTCAACAGGGGCTCCTACAATGAGCAGTTCTTC. Residues: CASSLGVNRGSYNEQFF.

The chain couples TRBV5-1 to TRBJ2-7; 7 bases are shared with TRBD1. CDR3 length: 15 residues. Germline CDR1 and CDR2: SGHRS and YFSETQ. V was pared by 3 bases and J by 0 bases, with 6 bases of the junction left unmatched. As DNA, the CDR3 is TGCGCCAGCAGCTACCACGGGACAGACTCCTACGAGCAGTACTTC. Its protein product is CASSYHGTDSYEQYF.

This clonotype was detected only a few times. This chain joins TRBV12-5 and TRBJ2-2, with TRBD1 matching 8 bases. V lost 4 bases, J lost 4 bases, and 8 bases stayed unmatched. The CDR3 length is 16 residues. Germline V lookup: CDR1 LGHNT, CDR2 FRNRAP. The CDR3 DNA reads as TGTGCTAGTGGTTCGGTGGACAGGGAGTCCACCGGGGAGCTGTTTTTT. Its protein is CASGSVDRESTGELFF.

This clonotype was seen at least ten times. This chain connects TRBV5-1 to TRBJ1-1; no clear D gene. The CDR3 has 14 residues. Trimming removed 4 bases at V and 0 bases at J, with 10 bases between. Germline CDR1 SGHRS, CDR2 YFSETQ. DNA for the CDR3: TGCGCCAGCAGCGAAACTGACTTGAACACTGAAGCTTTCTTT. It translates to CASSETDLNTEAFF.

For this clonotype: The junction departs from germline at one end; a sequencing error may be responsible. This chain connects TRBV20-1 to TRBJ2-1, with D perhaps being TRBD1 or TRBD2 (5 bases each). Germline values: CDR1 DFQATT, CDR2 SNEGSKA (reference sequence). The CDR3 extends over 16 amino acids. The CDR3 loop is CCARDGKGPKYNEQFF. The CDR3 DNA is TGCTGTGCTAGAGATGGGAAGGGACCCAAGTACAATGAGCAGTTCTTC.

This sequence joins TRBV2 and TRBJ2-3, with TRBD2 matching 9 bases. The ends lost 8 bases at V and 4 bases at J; junction bases unmatched: 7. The CDR3 runs to 14 residues. Germline assignment: CDR1 SNHLY and CDR2 FYNNEI. The CDR3 DNA reads TGTGCCAGCTACGCCGGGACTAGCCCAGATACGCAGTATTTT. It codes for CASYAGTSPDTQYF.

This rearrangement joins TRBV24-1 to TRBJ1-2; 8 nucleotides align to TRBD1. V trimming: 3 bases; J trimming: 0 bases; junction bases outside the gene matches: 8. CDR3 length equals 17 residues. Germline V gives CDR1 KGHDR, CDR2 SFDVKD. The CDR3: CATSDTPSTGANYGYTF. CDR3 DNA sequence: TGTGCCACCAGTGATACCCCTTCGACAGGGGCTAACTATGGCTACACCTTC.

The chain has TRBV2 and TRBJ2-1; weak D call: TRBD1 (5 bases). The CDR3 sequence is 15 residues long. Per germline, CDR1 SNHLY and CDR2 FYNNEI. The V gene lost 4 bases and the J gene lost 4 bases, with 14 bases spanning the gap. The CDR3 protein is CASSGTGTEYNEQFF. In DNA form, the CDR3 reads TGTGCCAGCAGTGGTACAGGTACCGAATACAATGAGCAGTTCTTC. Full variable domain (rest looked up from reference TRBV2 and TRBJ2-1): EPEVTQTPSHQVTQMGQEVILRCVPISNHLYFYWYRQILGQKVEFLVSFYNNEISEKSEIFDDQFSVERPDGSNFTLKIRSTKLEDSAMYFCASSGTGTEYNEQFFGPGTRLTVL.

This chain joins TRBV6-2 or TRBV6-3 and TRBJ2-3; 10 bases align to TRBD2. The CDR3 spans 14 residues. CDR1 and CDR2 from the germline V gene are MNHEY and SVGEGT. V shed 8 bases and J 5 bases; nucleotides not matched to a gene: 7. The chain's CDR3 is CASGLRLAGDTQYF. The CDR3 nucleotides are TGTGCCAGCGGATTAAGACTAGCGGGAGATACGCAGTATTTT.

This clonotype was seen a handful of times. V usage is TRBV4-1 and J usage is TRBJ2-7; 13 nucleotides align to TRBD2. J was trimmed by 6 bases and V by 6 bases; bases with no gene match: 2. This CDR3 is built from 13 residues. Germline V gene lookup returns CDR1 MGHRA and CDR2 YSYEKL. The CDR3 protein is CASSGLAGAEQYV. CDR3 sequence (DNA): TGCGCCAGCAGTGGACTAGCGGGGGCCGAGCAGTACGTC.

This chain connects TRBV12-3 or TRBV12-4 to TRBJ2-7; the D is unclear. The germline V and J ends were trimmed by 6 bases and 1 base, with 13 bases remaining between them. This CDR3 spans 14 amino acids. The CDR3 coding sequence is TGTGCCAGCAGCCCAGATACCCGTTCCTACGAGCAGTACTTC. It yields the protein CASSPDTRSYEQYF.

The chain uses TRBV7-8 and TRBJ2-1; 12 positions match TRBD2. CDR3 length: 16 residues. V shed 2 bases, J shed 8 bases, and the junction held 7 bases outside the gene matches. CDR1 is SGHVS, CDR2 FQNEAQ, per germline. The CDR3 protein is CASSLSTSGSDDEQFF. The CDR3 nucleotides read TGTGCCAGCAGCTTATCGACTAGCGGGAGTGACGATGAGCAGTTCTTC.

This clonotype was counted a few times. The genes are TRBV12-3 or TRBV12-4 and TRBJ1-5; maybe TRBD1 (6 bases). The CDR3 loop spans 15 amino acids. V lost 6 bases to trimming and J lost 2 bases, with 14 bases between them. The CDR3 loop reads CASSPGHFRNQPQHF. DNA of the CDR3: TGTGCCAGCAGCCCGGGACATTTTCGCAATCAGCCCCAGCATTTT.

Worth noting for this clonotype: A much larger clonotype is one base distant, so this may be a read error. The rearrangement joins TRBV20-1 to TRBJ2-3; D remains unclear. The V gene lost 6 bases and the J gene lost 2 bases, with 9 bases spanning the gap. The CDR3 runs 12 residues. Germline V gene data show CDR1 as DFQATT and CDR2 as SNEGSKA (reference sequence). As DNA, the CDR3 is TGCAGTGCGGAGTGGGACACAGATACGCAGTATTTT. This gives the protein CSAEWDTDTQYF.

This clonotype was observed a few times. The chain employs TRBV20-1 and TRBJ2-3, with 9 positions matching TRBD1. The germline gives CDR1 DFQATT, CDR2 SNEGSKA (reference sequence). The ends lost 6 bases at V and 2 bases at J; junction bases unmatched: 9. This CDR3 spans 15 amino acids. CDR3 bases: TGCAGTGCCTTGGACAGGGGAATTGTCACAGATACGCAGTATTTT. Its translation: CSALDRGIVTDTQYF.

This clonotype was found a few times. The chain carries TRBV5-5 and TRBJ2-6, with D perhaps assigned TRBD1 or TRBD2 (5 bases each). Germline V gene sequence: CDR1 SGHKS, CDR2 YYEKEE (reference sequence). The CDR3 sequence is 17 residues long. V shed 3 bases and J shed 0 bases, with 13 bases lying between them. In DNA form, the CDR3 reads TGTGCCAGCAGCTGGGGACGGACCACCTCTGGGGCCAACGTCCTGACTTTC. Translating it yields CASSWGRTTSGANVLTF. Using reference TRBV5-5 and TRBJ2-6 for the parts outside the CDR3, the full variable domain is DAGVTQSPTHLIKTRGQQVTLRCSPISGHKSVSWYQQVLGQGPQFIFQYYEKEERGRGNFPDRFSARQFPNYSSELNVNALLLGDSALYLCASSWGRTTSGANVLTFGAGSRLTVL.